The rows below give T cell receptor beta chains drawn from one sample of a study of blood T cell repertoires in COVID-19. Some clones are missing from TCRdb's copy, which holds only in-frame ones; the method was immunoSEQ multiplex PCR. The sample has 340,000 or so clones, 80% to 90% seen once. Source material: peripheral blood. The receptor set was obtained from a man aged 25 to 45 with active or convalescent COVID-19. The CDR3 runs from the conserved cysteine through the conserved F or W. D genes are given only for firm matches. Clone sizes are given selectively: once, few, many, or a class where the clone is expanded.

size,D,V,CDR3
few,.,TRBV10-3,CAISDPLEHNEQFF
.,.,TRBV30,CAWSAGQSNEKLFF
.,.,TRBV9,CASSVEASDTDTQYF
.,.,TRBV28,CASSLNGQGTGNEQFF
.,.,TRBV6-5,CASRLGVINTEAFF
.,.,TRBV2,CASSISRLDTEAFF
.,.,TRBV30,CAWSDLAENEQFF
.,TRBD2,TRBV5-1,CASSFSGGPLENEQFF
.,.,TRBV7-9,CASSPSATKGEKLFF
.,.,TRBV7-8,CASSLTGNSDNEQFF
.,.,TRBV7-3,CASSLIASDEQFF
.,.,TRBV4-2,CASSQSPKAGGNEQFF
.,.,TRBV24-1,CATSDQPDSYEQYF
.,TRBD2,TRBV30,CAWSVKVVTSGRRRFF
few,.,TRBV7-9,CASSGDRHSEAFF
.,.,TRBV5-4,CASSSQDEKLFF
.,.,TRBV19,CASNLIDRGTSQPQHF
.,TRBD1,TRBV7-3,CASSLTPGQGLYGYTF
.,.,TRBV2,CASSLTMNTEAFF
.,TRBD2,TRBV2,CASSALAGAGTDTQYF
.,.,TRBV19,CASRQSAQGEAFF
.,TRBD2,TRBV7-9,CASSFLAGGTPYEQYF
few,TRBD1,TRBV10-3,CAISATGGVEKLFF
.,.,TRBV19,CASSGQLNTEAFF
.,.,TRBV5-6,CASSFGGRSSYEQYF
.,TRBD1,TRBV18,CASSPGTELREQYF
.,.,TRBV6-2/TRBV6-3,CASSIPPRVEQYF
.,.,TRBV10-3,CAISEQGYGYTF
.,TRBD1,TRBV19,CASRGTGRSYEQYF
.,TRBD1,TRBV10-2,CASRTGAPYEQYF
.,TRBD2,TRBV4-1,CASSHKKGGYTDTQYF
once,TRBD2,TRBV6-2/TRBV6-3,CASSPAGGHYNEQFF
.,.,TRBV23-1,CASKGSPPTHNEQFF
.,TRBD1,TRBV3-1/TRBV3-2,CASSQTGMDGYTF
.,.,TRBV5-1,CASSLQATNEKLFF
.,.,TRBV6-5,CASGRAQSSYNEQFF
.,TRBD2,TRBV7-9,CASSAGGTDTQYF
.,.,TRBV11-2,CASSLVRGNSPLHF
once,TRBD1,TRBV7-6,CASSRTGASYNEQFF
.,.,TRBV7-2,CASSLSVDTQYF
.,.,TRBV2,CASSEGGAGELFF
.,TRBD1,TRBV18,CASSPNRPGQGNQPQHF
.,TRBD1,TRBV9,CASNRGQNTGELFF
.,TRBD2,TRBV5-1,CASSLGTGTRGAYEQYF
.,.,TRBV3-1/TRBV3-2,CASSQEAGNEQFF
.,.,TRBV5-3,CARSLRSGEAFF
.,.,TRBV21-1,CASSKALGSGGPNEQFF
.,TRBD1,TRBV5-4,CASSPGGQGYYGYTF
.,.,TRBV6-2/TRBV6-3,CASSYMDIGNTIYF
.,.,TRBV18,CASSPRGAEGTEAFF
.,.,TRBV30,CAWSAKGGYTEAFF
.,.,TRBV4-3,CASSQDRPGGDTIYF
.,.,TRBV3-1/TRBV3-2,CASSRGREVMDGELFF
many,.,TRBV5-1,CASSHYTDTQYF
.,TRBD2,TRBV5-1,CASSPRTSGGVQQYF